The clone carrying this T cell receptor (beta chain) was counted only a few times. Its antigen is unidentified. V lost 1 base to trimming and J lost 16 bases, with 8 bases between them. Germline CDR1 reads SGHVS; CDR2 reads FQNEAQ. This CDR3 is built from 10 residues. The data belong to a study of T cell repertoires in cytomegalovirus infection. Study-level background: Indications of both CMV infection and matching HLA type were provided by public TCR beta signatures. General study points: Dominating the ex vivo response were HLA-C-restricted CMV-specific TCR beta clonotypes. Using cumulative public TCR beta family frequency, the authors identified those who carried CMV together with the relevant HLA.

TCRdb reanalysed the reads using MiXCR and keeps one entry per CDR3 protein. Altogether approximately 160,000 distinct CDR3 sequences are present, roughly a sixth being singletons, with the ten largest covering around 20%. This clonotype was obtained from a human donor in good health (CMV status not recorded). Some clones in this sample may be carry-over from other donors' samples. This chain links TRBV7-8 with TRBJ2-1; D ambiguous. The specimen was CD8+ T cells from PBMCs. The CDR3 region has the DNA TGTGCCAGCAGCTTAGATGAGCCCTTCTTC. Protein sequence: CASSLDEPFF.